A selection of T cell receptor beta chains follows, all from one sample in a study of response to subunit inactivated influenza vaccine. A single record per CDR3 protein comes from TCRdb applying MiXCR to the RT-PCR reads. Among 650,000 to 800,000 distinct CDR3 sequences listed, approximately 13% were seen once. Sequencing was performed on PBMCs from blood, taken around 14 days before vaccination. These TCRs come from a man in his fifties who received an inactivated influenza vaccine. Both conserved end residues are part of each CDR3. A D gene is named only where the DNA matches it firmly. Size is omitted from some rows. Given values are once, few, many or a class for expanded clones.

v_call: TRBV5-1; clone_size: few; j_call: TRBJ2-7; d_call: TRBD1; cdr3_length: 14; cdr3_aa: CASSWVDRSYEQYF; cdr3_nt: TGCGCCAGCAGCTGGGTGGACAGGTCTTACGAGCAGTACTTC
v_call: TRBV7-8; clone_size: NA; j_call: TRBJ2-3; d_call: NA; cdr3_length: 15; cdr3_aa: CASSSYRVSSDTQYF; cdr3_nt: TGTGCCAGCAGCTCATACAGGGTATCCAGTGATACGCAGTATTTT
v_call: TRBV27; clone_size: few; j_call: TRBJ2-7; d_call: NA; cdr3_length: 14; cdr3_aa: CASSFSVRGGEQYF; cdr3_nt: TGTGCCAGCAGTTTCTCTGTCAGGGGAGGCGAGCAGTACTTC
v_call: TRBV7-9; clone_size: few; j_call: TRBJ2-1; d_call: NA; cdr3_length: 8; cdr3_aa: CASSLTSF; cdr3_nt: TGTGCCAGCAGCCTAACATCCTTC
v_call: TRBV3-1; clone_size: few; j_call: TRBJ2-2; d_call: TRBD2; cdr3_length: 16; cdr3_aa: CASSHPSSGVTGELFF; cdr3_nt: TGTGCCAGCAGCCATCCCTCTAGCGGGGTAACCGGGGAGCTGTTTTTT
v_call: TRBV6-5; clone_size: NA; j_call: TRBJ2-2; d_call: TRBD2; cdr3_length: 18; cdr3_aa: CASSYPGNAGGLAGELFF; cdr3_nt: TGTGCCAGCAGTTACCCCGGAAATGCGGGAGGGCTCGCCGGGGAGCTGTTTTTT
v_call: TRBV12-3/TRBV12-4; clone_size: NA; j_call: TRBJ2-3; d_call: NA; cdr3_length: 13; cdr3_aa: CASSSRVRDTQYF; cdr3_nt: TGTGCCAGCAGCTCAAGGGTTCGAGATACGCAGTATTTT
v_call: TRBV27; clone_size: few; j_call: TRBJ1-4; d_call: NA; cdr3_length: 13; cdr3_aa: CASSPVLGEKLFF; cdr3_nt: TGTGCCAGCAGTCCGGTCCTGGGAGAAAAACTGTTTTTT
v_call: TRBV5-1; clone_size: few; j_call: TRBJ1-1; d_call: NA; cdr3_length: 15; cdr3_aa: CASTIGPNMNTEAFF; cdr3_nt: TGCGCCAGCACCATTGGTCCCAACATGAACACTGAAGCTTTCTTT
v_call: TRBV10-3; clone_size: few; j_call: TRBJ2-5; d_call: TRBD1; cdr3_length: 15; cdr3_aa: CAISGPGRGLETQYF; cdr3_nt: TGTGCCATCAGTGGACCCGGCAGGGGGCTTGAGACCCAGTACTTC
v_call: TRBV5-5; clone_size: few; j_call: TRBJ2-1; d_call: TRBD2; cdr3_length: 15; cdr3_aa: CASSLAGITTNEQFF; cdr3_nt: TGTGCCAGCAGCCTAGCGGGGATCACCACCAATGAGCAGTTCTTC
v_call: TRBV3-1; clone_size: NA; j_call: TRBJ2-6; d_call: NA; cdr3_length: 16; cdr3_aa: CASSQERVSGANVLTF; cdr3_nt: TGTGCCAGCAGCCAAGAACGGGTATCTGGGGCCAACGTCCTGACTTTC
v_call: TRBV24-1; clone_size: NA; j_call: TRBJ2-2; d_call: TRBD1; cdr3_length: 17; cdr3_aa: CATSDGPGQGYTGELFF; cdr3_nt: TGTGCCACCAGTGATGGACCGGGACAGGGTTACACCGGGGAGCTGTTTTTT
v_call: TRBV7-9; clone_size: NA; j_call: TRBJ2-1; d_call: TRBD2; cdr3_length: 15; cdr3_aa: CASSLAAGAINEQFF; cdr3_nt: TGTGCCAGCAGCTTAGCGGCGGGAGCGATCAATGAGCAGTTCTTC
v_call: TRBV11-2; clone_size: NA; j_call: TRBJ2-1; d_call: NA; cdr3_length: 15; cdr3_aa: CASSLDLATYNEQFF; cdr3_nt: TGTGCCAGCAGCTTAGATCTAGCCACCTACAATGAGCAGTTCTTC
v_call: TRBV11-2; clone_size: many; j_call: TRBJ1-2; d_call: NA; cdr3_length: 13; cdr3_aa: CASSFSANYGYTF; cdr3_nt: TGTGCCAGCAGCTTCTCAGCTAACTATGGCTACACCTTC
v_call: TRBV18; clone_size: few; j_call: TRBJ2-7; d_call: TRBD2; cdr3_length: 14; cdr3_aa: CASSKIAGEHEQYF; cdr3_nt: TGTGCCAGCTCAAAGATAGCGGGAGAACACGAGCAGTACTTC
v_call: TRBV29-1; clone_size: NA; j_call: TRBJ2-1; d_call: NA; cdr3_length: 11; cdr3_aa: CRAMTGLEQFF; cdr3_nt: TGCAGAGCAATGACGGGGCTTGAGCAGTTCTTC
v_call: TRBV19; clone_size: NA; j_call: TRBJ1-3; d_call: NA; cdr3_length: 17; cdr3_aa: CASSVTYRTSSGNTIYF; cdr3_nt: TGTGCCAGTAGTGTGACTTACAGGACCTCCTCTGGAAACACCATATATTTT
v_call: TRBV28; clone_size: many; j_call: TRBJ1-2; d_call: TRBD1; cdr3_length: 13; cdr3_aa: CASSSGQNYGYTF; cdr3_nt: TGTGCCAGCAGCTCGGGACAGAACTATGGCTACACCTTC
v_call: TRBV4-3; clone_size: few; j_call: TRBJ2-7; d_call: TRBD1; cdr3_length: 16; cdr3_aa: CASSQVQGAASYEQYF; cdr3_nt: TGCGCCAGCAGCCAAGTTCAGGGGGCAGCTTCCTACGAGCAGTACTTC
v_call: TRBV28; clone_size: few; j_call: TRBJ1-6; d_call: TRBD1; cdr3_length: 14; cdr3_aa: CASSGDSINSPLHF; cdr3_nt: TGTGCCAGCAGCGGGGACAGTATCAATTCACCCCTCCACTTT
v_call: TRBV5-1; clone_size: NA; j_call: TRBJ2-7; d_call: TRBD2; cdr3_length: 15; cdr3_aa: CASSFWAGGGNEQYF; cdr3_nt: TGCGCCAGCAGCTTTTGGGCGGGAGGAGGCAACGAGCAGTACTTC
v_call: TRBV7-8; clone_size: NA; j_call: TRBJ2-4; d_call: TRBD1; cdr3_length: 15; cdr3_aa: CASSLATGGWNIQYF; cdr3_nt: TGTGCCAGCAGCTTAGCGACAGGGGGGTGGAACATTCAGTACTTC
v_call: TRBV12-3/TRBV12-4; clone_size: few; j_call: TRBJ2-3; d_call: NA; cdr3_length: 17; cdr3_aa: CASSLGGAGPTFDTQYF; cdr3_nt: TGTGCCAGCAGTTTAGGGGGGGCAGGGCCTACGTTTGATACGCAGTATTTT
v_call: TRBV11-2; clone_size: NA; j_call: TRBJ1-2; d_call: TRBD1; cdr3_length: 15; cdr3_aa: CASSPSRQGAYGYTF; cdr3_nt: TGTGCCAGCAGCCCCTCCCGACAGGGGGCGTATGGCTACACCTTC
v_call: TRBV15; clone_size: NA; j_call: TRBJ1-3; d_call: NA; cdr3_length: 15; cdr3_aa: CATSRDKVPGNTIYF; cdr3_nt: TGTGCCACCAGCAGAGATAAAGTCCCTGGAAACACCATATATTTT
v_call: TRBV10-3; clone_size: NA; j_call: TRBJ2-7; d_call: TRBD1; cdr3_length: 15; cdr3_aa: CAISDNRGITYEQYF; cdr3_nt: TGTGCCATCAGTGACAACAGGGGGATCACCTACGAGCAGTACTTC
v_call: TRBV12-3/TRBV12-4; clone_size: many; j_call: TRBJ2-3; d_call: NA; cdr3_length: 12; cdr3_aa: CASSSNTDTQYF; cdr3_nt: TGTGCCAGCAGTTCAAACACAGATACGCAGTATTTT
v_call: TRBV10-3; clone_size: NA; j_call: TRBJ2-1; d_call: NA; cdr3_length: 15; cdr3_aa: CAISESKGSYNEQFF; cdr3_nt: TGTGCCATCAGTGAGTCGAAGGGGTCCTACAATGAGCAGTTCTTC
v_call: TRBV5-1; clone_size: few; j_call: TRBJ2-3; d_call: NA; cdr3_length: 14; cdr3_aa: CASRNGGQTDTQYF; cdr3_nt: TGCGCCAGCAGGAACGGGGGCCAGACGGATACGCAGTATTTT
v_call: TRBV7-2; clone_size: few; j_call: TRBJ2-7; d_call: TRBD2; cdr3_length: 15; cdr3_aa: CASSTLLAGEGEQYF; cdr3_nt: TGTGCCAGCAGCACCCTACTAGCGGGGGAAGGGGAGCAGTACTTC
v_call: TRBV4-2; clone_size: few; j_call: TRBJ2-2; d_call: NA; cdr3_length: 16; cdr3_aa: CASSRDLGGFGGELFF; cdr3_nt: TGTGCCAGCAGCAGAGACCTGGGGGGCTTTGGCGGGGAGCTGTTTTTT